This TCR beta chain was identified in a study of T cell responses to AZD1222 COVID-19 vaccine. Sequencing used immunoSEQ multiplex PCR; TCRdb keeps in-frame clones, though not all of them. Of 120,000 to 150,000 clones listed, approximately 89% are singletons. CDR1 and CDR2 from the germline V gene are KGHSH and LQKENI. CDR3 size: 16 residues. V was cut by 6 bases and J by 0 bases, with 14 bases left in between. On this clone: As yet, its antigen is unknown.

Study findings and constraints: Just 5 or 6 AZD1222 recipients tested seropositive at baseline. Spike as a whole was targeted by vaccine-associated CD4 TCRs, dominant at 160-218 and 743-854. Unmutated variant regions are reportedly the target of nearly half of TCRs that are spike-specific. The breadth and depth of Spike-specific TCRs increased once two AZD1222 doses had been given.

The V call is TRBV18, the J call TRBJ1-4, with D unclear. The source material was peripheral blood, sampled on day 0 of AZD1222 vaccination. The sequence came from an adult in good health. CDR3 amino acids: CASSAPGIATNEKLFF. The CDR3 DNA sequence: TGTGCCAGCTCTGCCCCGGGGATCGCAACTAATGAAAAACTGTTTTTT.